This passage covers 16 T cell receptor beta chains from one sample sequenced in a study of response to subunit inactivated influenza vaccine. TCRdb fed the RT-PCR reads into MiXCR, producing one record per CDR3 protein. The sample shows about 700,000 distinct CDR3 sequences, roughly 14% of them seen only once. The sample in question was PBMCs from blood, obtained 11 to 12 days after vaccination. These receptors were taken from a man aged 45 to 65 who received an inactivated influenza vaccine.

The chain uses TRBV6-2 or TRBV6-3 and TRBJ2-3, with TRBD2 matching over 11 bases. Trimming removed 2 bases from V and 0 bases from J; junction bases left unmatched: 4. The CDR3 length is 17 residues. Looked up from germline, CDR1 is MNHEY and CDR2 is SVGEGT. The CDR3 loop reads CASSYGLAGGSTDTQYF. The CDR3 DNA reads as TGTGCCAGCAGTTACGGGCTAGCGGGGGGAAGCACAGATACGCAGTATTTT.

The genes are TRBV28 and TRBJ2-7; D is undetermined. V shed 6 bases and J shed 2 bases, with 11 bases lying between them. The germline V gene has CDR1 MDHEN and CDR2 SYDVKM. The CDR3 is made up of 13 amino acids. The CDR3 spells CASRRQSPYEQYF. The CDR3 DNA reads as TGTGCCAGCAGGCGTCAGTCTCCCTACGAGCAGTACTTC.

The sample holds a few counts of this clonotype. The genes are TRBV11-2 and TRBJ2-3; TRBD2 matches at 8 bases. Germline values: CDR1 SGHAT, CDR2 FQNNGV. Trimming removed 5 bases from V and 2 bases from J; junction bases left unmatched: 18. CDR3 length: 19 residues. The CDR3 here is CASSRPLGETGLDTDTQYF. The CDR3 DNA reads as TGTGCCAGCAGCCGACCTCTCGGGGAAACGGGACTAGACACAGATACGCAGTATTTT.

This sequence joins TRBV12-3 or TRBV12-4 and TRBJ2-1; D is possibly TRBD2 (5 bases). Trimming left V 3 bases short and J 4 bases short, with 28 bases between. The CDR3 covers 20 residues. The CDR3 protein is CASSFAPGLAERPTYNEQFF. The CDR3 DNA reads TGTGCCAGCAGTTTCGCCCCCGGGCTAGCAGAACGCCCAACGTACAATGAGCAGTTCTTC.

The J gene is TRBJ2-7, the V gene TRBV5-1, with D perhaps matching TRBD2 (5 bases). The germline V gene has CDR1 SGHRS and CDR2 YFSETQ. This CDR3 is 14 amino acids long. Trimming stripped 4 bases from V and 5 bases from J, with 16 bases between. The CDR3 is CASSPLLGGDEQYF. In DNA, the CDR3 is TGCGCCAGCAGCCCCCTTTTAGGAGGAGACGAGCAGTACTTC.

At least ten counts were recorded for this clonotype. V and J are TRBV12-3 or TRBV12-4 and TRBJ1-5; 7 bases are shared with TRBD1. Trimming cost V 3 bases and J 7 bases; bases outside gene matches: 3. CDR3 size: 13 residues. The DNA of the CDR3 is TGTGCCAGCAGTTTCGACAGGGCACAGCCCCAGCATTTT. As protein: CASSFDRAQPQHF.

This clonotype was seen a few times. V usage is TRBV19 and J usage is TRBJ2-7; D is unresolved. Trimming pared 1 base from V and 3 bases from J, leaving 7 bases between. CDR3 length equals 13 residues. Germline V gives CDR1 LNHDA, CDR2 SQIVND (reference sequence). CDR3 amino acids: CASSIGAVYEQYF. As DNA, the CDR3 is TGTGCCAGTAGTATAGGGGCAGTCTACGAGCAGTACTTC.

This clonotype was found a few times. V and J are TRBV12-3 or TRBV12-4 and TRBJ1-6; no reliable D call. V lost 1 base, J lost 5 bases, and 6 bases lay in between. CDR3 length: 14 residues. The CDR3 DNA is TGTGCCAGCAGTTTAGGCATAGATAATTCACCCCTCCACTTT. Amino acids: CASSLGIDNSPLHF.

Only a few counts were recorded for this clonotype. This chain uses TRBV5-1 with TRBJ2-2, with D perhaps matching TRBD2 (6 bases). CDR1 SGHRS and CDR2 YFSETQ come from the germline V gene. The CDR3 is made up of 14 amino acids. Trimming cost V 4 bases and J 4 bases, with 11 bases left between them. CDR3 amino acids: CASSGGLPTGELFF. The CDR3 DNA reads as TGCGCCAGCAGCGGGGGACTGCCCACCGGGGAGCTGTTTTTT.

The chain is built from TRBV6-2 or TRBV6-3 and TRBJ1-5, with a tentative D call TRBD1 (6 bases). The V and J ends lost 8 bases and 15 bases respectively, with 17 bases between them. Germline values: CDR1 MNHEY, CDR2 SVGEGT. The length of the CDR3 is 11 residues. The CDR3 sequence is CASGYRVGLHF. The DNA for the CDR3 is TGTGCCAGCGGCTACAGGGTTGGTCTGCATTTT.

The chain joins TRBV3-1 to TRBJ2-5; 11 nucleotides agree with TRBD2. After removal of 4 bases from V and 2 bases from J, the junction contained 6 bases not matched to a gene. CDR3 length: 16 residues. Looked up from germline, CDR1 is LGHDT and CDR2 is YNNKEL (reference sequence). CDR3: CASSLRTSGWQETQYF. For the CDR3, the DNA is TGTGCCAGCAGCCTCAGGACTAGCGGGTGGCAAGAGACCCAGTACTTC.

The CDR3 coding sequence is TGTGCCAGCAGTTACGTGTCTGGTACGCAGTATTTT. It translates to CASSYVSGTQYF. This chain uses TRBV6-5 with TRBJ2-3; D unclear. Germline CDR1 reads MNHEY; CDR2 reads SVGAGI. This CDR3 is 12 amino acids long. V was cut by 2 bases and J by 8 bases, with 8 bases left in between.

This clonotype was seen only a few times. The chain combines TRBV20-1 with TRBJ2-3; D unclear. The V gene's germline CDR1 is DFQATT and CDR2 SNEGSKA (reference sequence). The CDR3 loop spans 10 amino acids. Between the trimmed V and J ends, which lost 3 bases and 7 bases, there was a span of 5 bases. CDR3 coding DNA: TGCAGTGCTAGGCGTAATACGCAGTATTTT. This gives the protein CSARRNTQYF.

The rearrangement joins TRBV29-1 to TRBJ1-4; 7 bases agree with TRBD1. Trimming cost V 3 bases and J 5 bases; bases outside gene matches: 6. The CDR3 extends over 14 amino acids. CDR1 is SQVTM, CDR2 ANQGSEA, per germline. CDR3 amino acids: CSVEKGGQNEKLFF. CDR3 in DNA: TGCAGCGTTGAGAAAGGGGGACAGAATGAAAAACTGTTTTTT.

This clonotype was recorded a few times. This sequence joins TRBV7-8 and TRBJ1-5, with TRBD1 matching over 7 bases. V lost 5 bases to trimming and J lost 1 base; unmatched junction nucleotides: 5. The CDR3 has 15 residues. CDR1 SGHVS and CDR2 FQNEAQ come from the germline V gene. The CDR3 DNA reads TGTGCCAGCAGCCAGGGGGTTGGAAGCAATCAGCCCCAGCATTTT. Its protein is CASSQGVGSNQPQHF.

In regard to this clonotype: This clone may be a read error of a much larger clone one base away. This chain uses TRBV29-1 with TRBJ2-5; D unclear. Looked up from germline, CDR1 is SQVTM and CDR2 is ANQGSEA. Trimming took off 3 bases at V and 1 base at J, with 6 bases between the two ends. The CDR3 runs to 12 residues. In DNA form, the CDR3 reads TGCAGCGTTGATGACTGCCAAGAGACCCAGTACTTC. It codes for CSVDDCQETQYF.